A selection of T cell receptor beta chains follows, all from one sample in a study of T cells in Graves' hyperthyroidism and ophthalmopathy. One entry per CDR3 protein, called by TCRdb with MiXCR from the multiplex PCR reads. This sample has under 350,000 distinct CDR3 sequences, with 10% to 15% found just once. The sequencing input was blood. Receptor source: a woman aged 30 to 39 with Graves' hyperthyroidism that later progressed to Graves' ophthalmopathy. CDR3s include the opening cysteine and the closing phenylalanine or tryptophan. Fields, in order: J gene, D gene, V gene, CDR3 length, clone size, CDR3 protein, CDR3 DNA. The D gene is left open where the match is weak. The size field is filled for only some rows; it gives once, few, many or a size class.

J gene: TRBJ2-5; D gene: .; V gene: TRBV7-2; CDR3 length: 14; clone size: many; CDR3 protein: CASMEGLARETQYF; CDR3 DNA: TGTGCCAGCATGGAGGGGCTAGCACGTGAGACCCAGTACTTC
J gene: TRBJ1-5; D gene: .; V gene: TRBV5-1; CDR3 length: 14; clone size: many; CDR3 protein: CASSSGGGNQPQHF; CDR3 DNA: TGCGCCAGCAGCTCAGGAGGGGGCAATCAGCCCCAGCATTTT
J gene: TRBJ2-1; D gene: TRBD2; V gene: TRBV7-9; CDR3 length: 13; clone size: many; CDR3 protein: CASTGTSRNEQFF; CDR3 DNA: TGTGCCAGCACTGGGACTAGTCGGAATGAGCAGTTCTTC
J gene: TRBJ2-7; D gene: .; V gene: TRBV2; CDR3 length: 14; clone size: many; CDR3 protein: CASTERSLSYEQYF; CDR3 DNA: TGTGCCAGTACCGAGCGGAGCCTATCTTACGAGCAGTACTTC
J gene: TRBJ2-5; D gene: .; V gene: TRBV18; CDR3 length: 14; clone size: many; CDR3 protein: CASSPQGLQETQYF; CDR3 DNA: TGTGCCAGCTCACCGCAGGGACTTCAAGAGACCCAGTACTTC
J gene: TRBJ2-2; D gene: .; V gene: TRBV7-2; CDR3 length: 16; clone size: many; CDR3 protein: CASSLGKVPDTGELFF; CDR3 DNA: TGTGCCAGCAGCCTAGGAAAAGTCCCCGACACCGGGGAGCTGTTTTTT
J gene: TRBJ2-2; D gene: .; V gene: TRBV3-1; CDR3 length: 14; clone size: few; CDR3 protein: CASSHPRVRGELFF; CDR3 DNA: TGTGCCAGCAGCCACCCCCGGGTTAGAGGGGAGCTGTTTTTT
J gene: TRBJ1-2; D gene: .; V gene: TRBV20-1; CDR3 length: 12; clone size: many; CDR3 protein: CSAGGDMEGYTF; CDR3 DNA: TGCAGTGCTGGTGGGGACATGGAGGGCTACACCTTC
J gene: TRBJ1-2; D gene: .; V gene: TRBV30; CDR3 length: 14; clone size: many; CDR3 protein: CAWSGYSEAYGYTF; CDR3 DNA: TGTGCCTGGAGCGGATATAGCGAGGCCTATGGCTACACCTTC
J gene: TRBJ2-3; D gene: TRBD2; V gene: TRBV9; CDR3 length: 17; clone size: .; CDR3 protein: CASSPRLAGLSTDTQYF; CDR3 DNA: TGTGCCAGCAGCCCCCGGCTAGCGGGACTGAGCACAGATACGCAGTATTTT
J gene: TRBJ2-7; D gene: .; V gene: TRBV28; CDR3 length: 14; clone size: few; CDR3 protein: CASSLGAPRNEQYF; CDR3 DNA: TGTGCCAGCAGTTTAGGTGCGCCGCGCAACGAGCAGTACTTC
J gene: TRBJ2-2; D gene: TRBD1; V gene: TRBV20-1; CDR3 length: 15; clone size: .; CDR3 protein: CSAHLGQGRTGELFF; CDR3 DNA: TGCAGTGCCCATCTTGGACAGGGACGAACCGGGGAGCTGTTTTTT
J gene: TRBJ2-1; D gene: TRBD2; V gene: TRBV7-8; CDR3 length: 18; clone size: many; CDR3 protein: CASSSQRSSGSSTNEQFF; CDR3 DNA: TGTGCCAGCAGCTCCCAGAGGTCTAGCGGGAGTAGTACCAATGAGCAGTTCTTC
J gene: TRBJ1-1; D gene: .; V gene: TRBV19; CDR3 length: 15; clone size: .; CDR3 protein: CASSIGVRGVTEAFF; CDR3 DNA: TGTGCCAGTAGTATTGGAGTAAGGGGAGTAACCGAAGCTTTCTTT
J gene: TRBJ2-1; D gene: .; V gene: TRBV19; CDR3 length: 15; clone size: many; CDR3 protein: CASSVGPSSYNEQFF; CDR3 DNA: TGTGCCAGCAGCGTAGGGCCGAGCTCCTACAATGAGCAGTTCTTC
J gene: TRBJ2-3; D gene: TRBD2; V gene: TRBV6-6; CDR3 length: 16; clone size: many; CDR3 protein: CASSYLAGYSTDTQYF; CDR3 DNA: TGTGCCAGCAGTTACCTAGCGGGATACAGCACAGATACGCAGTATTTT
J gene: TRBJ1-1; D gene: .; V gene: TRBV11-2; CDR3 length: 15; clone size: many; CDR3 protein: CASSSWDVENTEAFF; CDR3 DNA: TGTGCCAGCAGCTCATGGGACGTTGAAAACACTGAAGCTTTCTTT
J gene: TRBJ2-3; D gene: .; V gene: TRBV7-6; CDR3 length: 16; clone size: many; CDR3 protein: CASSLPTGERTDTQYF; CDR3 DNA: TGTGCCAGCAGCTTACCTACGGGGGAGAGGACAGATACGCAGTATTTT
J gene: TRBJ1-6; D gene: TRBD1; V gene: TRBV3-1; CDR3 length: 16; clone size: few; CDR3 protein: CASSLTAQGANSPLHF; CDR3 DNA: TGTGCCAGCAGCCTCACCGCGCAGGGGGCAAATTCACCCCTCCACTTT
J gene: TRBJ1-5; D gene: TRBD1; V gene: TRBV6-1; CDR3 length: 15; clone size: many; CDR3 protein: CASSGGQGAREPQHF; CDR3 DNA: TGTGCCAGCAGCGGGGGACAGGGAGCAAGGGAGCCCCAGCATTTT
J gene: TRBJ2-3; D gene: .; V gene: TRBV6-1; CDR3 length: 14; clone size: many; CDR3 protein: CASSYGQITDTQYF; CDR3 DNA: TGTGCCAGCAGTTACGGGCAGATCACAGATACGCAGTATTTT
J gene: TRBJ1-1; D gene: .; V gene: TRBV11-2; CDR3 length: 11; clone size: many; CDR3 protein: CASRAGVEAFF; CDR3 DNA: TGTGCCAGCAGAGCAGGGGTTGAAGCTTTCTTT
J gene: TRBJ2-7; D gene: .; V gene: TRBV5-8; CDR3 length: 12; clone size: .; CDR3 protein: CASSLGGGRQYF; CDR3 DNA: TGTGCCAGCAGCTTGGGGGGAGGCCGGCAGTACTTC
J gene: TRBJ2-1; D gene: .; V gene: TRBV24-1; CDR3 length: 15; clone size: many; CDR3 protein: CATARRRGVVNEQFF; CDR3 DNA: TGTGCCACCGCGAGACGAAGGGGGGTCGTCAATGAGCAGTTCTTC
J gene: TRBJ2-7; D gene: .; V gene: TRBV19; CDR3 length: 11; clone size: many; CDR3 protein: CASSNGHEQYF; CDR3 DNA: TGTGCCAGTAGTAATGGACACGAGCAGTACTTC
J gene: TRBJ2-5; D gene: .; V gene: TRBV19; CDR3 length: 16; clone size: few; CDR3 protein: CASSTFGAGYEETQYF; CDR3 DNA: TGTGCCAGTAGCACCTTTGGGGCAGGGTACGAAGAGACCCAGTACTTC
J gene: TRBJ1-6; D gene: .; V gene: TRBV9; CDR3 length: 14; clone size: .; CDR3 protein: CASSVGQENSPLHF; CDR3 DNA: TGTGCCAGCAGCGTTGGGCAGGAGAATTCACCCCTCCACTTT
J gene: TRBJ1-4; D gene: TRBD1; V gene: TRBV5-5; CDR3 length: 15; clone size: .; CDR3 protein: CASSTGTGYNEKLFF; CDR3 DNA: TGTGCCAGCAGCACGGGGACAGGGTATAATGAAAAACTGTTTTTT
J gene: TRBJ1-3; D gene: .; V gene: TRBV7-2; CDR3 length: 15; clone size: many; CDR3 protein: CASSPVGGSGNTIYF; CDR3 DNA: TGTGCCAGCAGCCCGGTAGGGGGCTCTGGAAACACCATATATTTT
J gene: TRBJ1-5; D gene: .; V gene: TRBV9; CDR3 length: 18; clone size: .; CDR3 protein: CASSPTEGGPHGSQPQHF; CDR3 DNA: TGTGCCAGCAGCCCCACCGAAGGAGGTCCCCATGGAAGTCAGCCCCAGCATTTT
J gene: TRBJ1-6; D gene: .; V gene: TRBV4-3; CDR3 length: 15; clone size: many; CDR3 protein: CASSQDSGSNSPLHF; CDR3 DNA: TGCGCCAGCAGCCAAGACTCAGGGAGCAATTCACCCCTCCACTTT
J gene: TRBJ2-7; D gene: TRBD1; V gene: TRBV29-1; CDR3 length: 15; clone size: many; CDR3 protein: CSVVALDRSSYEQYF; CDR3 DNA: TGCAGCGTTGTGGCGTTGGACAGGAGCTCCTACGAGCAGTACTTC
J gene: TRBJ2-3; D gene: .; V gene: TRBV3-1; CDR3 length: 18; clone size: many; CDR3 protein: CASSQDGRAGGRPDTQYF; CDR3 DNA: TGTGCCAGCAGCCAAGATGGACGAGCCGGGGGGCGACCAGATACGCAGTATTTT
J gene: TRBJ1-6; D gene: TRBD1; V gene: TRBV2; CDR3 length: 14; clone size: many; CDR3 protein: CASSRDREGSPLHF; CDR3 DNA: TGTGCCAGCAGTCGGGACAGGGAGGGCTCACCCCTCCACTTT
J gene: TRBJ2-7; D gene: TRBD2; V gene: TRBV19; CDR3 length: 15; clone size: few; CDR3 protein: CASTNLLAGGYEQYF; CDR3 DNA: TGTGCCAGTACCAACCTCCTAGCGGGAGGCTACGAGCAGTACTTC
J gene: TRBJ2-5; D gene: .; V gene: TRBV3-2; CDR3 length: 14; clone size: .; CDR3 protein: CASSTRQGEETQYF; CDR3 DNA: TGTGCCAGCAGCACTCGACAGGGAGAAGAGACCCAGTACTTC
J gene: TRBJ2-7; D gene: TRBD1; V gene: TRBV6-1; CDR3 length: 13; clone size: many; CDR3 protein: CASRHRGLSEQYF; CDR3 DNA: TGTGCCAGCAGACACAGGGGGCTTAGCGAGCAGTACTTC
J gene: TRBJ1-1; D gene: TRBD1; V gene: TRBV18; CDR3 length: 13; clone size: many; CDR3 protein: CASHRGLDTEAFF; CDR3 DNA: TGTGCCAGCCACAGGGGGTTGGACACTGAAGCTTTCTTT
J gene: TRBJ1-4; D gene: .; V gene: TRBV20-1; CDR3 length: 15; clone size: many; CDR3 protein: CSARDTGTTNEKLFF; CDR3 DNA: TGCAGTGCTAGAGATACGGGTACAACTAATGAAAAACTGTTTTTT
J gene: TRBJ2-7; D gene: TRBD1; V gene: TRBV7-3; CDR3 length: 15; clone size: many; CDR3 protein: CASSLTGTGIYEQYF; CDR3 DNA: TGTGCCAGCAGCTTAACTGGGACAGGGATCTACGAGCAGTACTTC
J gene: TRBJ1-4; D gene: .; V gene: TRBV28; CDR3 length: 16; clone size: many; CDR3 protein: CASRTPIRSGGEKLFF; CDR3 DNA: TGTGCCAGCAGAACCCCCATCCGGTCTGGTGGTGAAAAACTGTTTTTT
J gene: TRBJ2-2; D gene: TRBD2; V gene: TRBV27; CDR3 length: 14; clone size: many; CDR3 protein: CATSGEGHTGELFF; CDR3 DNA: TGTGCCACCAGCGGGGAGGGCCACACCGGGGAGCTGTTTTTT
J gene: TRBJ2-2; D gene: TRBD2; V gene: TRBV11-2; CDR3 length: 17; clone size: many; CDR3 protein: CASSLEVGGSATGELFF; CDR3 DNA: TGTGCCAGCAGCTTAGAGGTCGGCGGGAGCGCCACCGGGGAGCTGTTTTTT
J gene: TRBJ2-7; D gene: TRBD2; V gene: TRBV20-1; CDR3 length: 16; clone size: many; CDR3 protein: CSAAGPGPSGRDEQYF; CDR3 DNA: TGCAGTGCCGCCGGACCTGGGCCTAGCGGGAGGGACGAGCAGTACTTC
J gene: TRBJ2-3; D gene: .; V gene: TRBV7-3; CDR3 length: 14; clone size: many; CDR3 protein: CASREDTLTDTQYF; CDR3 DNA: TGTGCCAGCAGAGAGGACACCCTCACAGATACGCAGTATTTT
J gene: TRBJ1-2; D gene: TRBD1; V gene: TRBV19; CDR3 length: 17; clone size: many; CDR3 protein: CASSASGTGGAFDGYTF; CDR3 DNA: TGTGCCAGTAGTGCCTCCGGGACAGGGGGCGCGTTTGATGGCTACACCTTC
J gene: TRBJ2-5; D gene: .; V gene: TRBV2; CDR3 length: 9; clone size: many; CDR3 protein: CASEGTEYF; CDR3 DNA: TGTGCCAGCGAGGGGACTGAGTACTTC
J gene: TRBJ1-1; D gene: .; V gene: TRBV28; CDR3 length: 14; clone size: .; CDR3 protein: CASSEGGVNPEAFF; CDR3 DNA: TGTGCCAGCAGTGAGGGGGGGGTGAACCCTGAAGCTTTCTTT
J gene: TRBJ2-3; D gene: .; V gene: TRBV4-3; CDR3 length: 16; clone size: .; CDR3 protein: CASSQVNLVSTDTQYF; CDR3 DNA: TGCGCCAGCAGCCAAGTCAACCTAGTAAGCACAGATACGCAGTATTTT
J gene: TRBJ2-7; D gene: .; V gene: TRBV28; CDR3 length: 11; clone size: many; CDR3 protein: CASTTQYEQYF; CDR3 DNA: TGTGCCAGCACCACCCAATACGAGCAGTACTTC
J gene: TRBJ2-7; D gene: .; V gene: TRBV6-2/TRBV6-3; CDR3 length: 14; clone size: .; CDR3 protein: CASSISTHGYEQYF; CDR3 DNA: TGTGCCAGCAGCATCTCTACCCATGGGTACGAGCAGTACTTC
J gene: TRBJ1-1; D gene: .; V gene: TRBV19; CDR3 length: 13; clone size: many; CDR3 protein: CASQGGGNTEAFF; CDR3 DNA: TGTGCCAGTCAGGGAGGGGGGAACACTGAAGCTTTCTTT
J gene: TRBJ2-1; D gene: TRBD2; V gene: TRBV2; CDR3 length: 15; clone size: many; CDR3 protein: CASSGLTGGTNEQFF; CDR3 DNA: TGTGCCAGCAGCGGACTAACGGGAGGTACGAATGAGCAGTTCTTC
J gene: TRBJ2-1; D gene: .; V gene: TRBV6-1; CDR3 length: 11; clone size: few; CDR3 protein: CASSGYDEQFF; CDR3 DNA: TGTGCCAGCAGTGGATACGATGAGCAGTTCTTC
J gene: TRBJ1-4; D gene: .; V gene: TRBV20-1; CDR3 length: 13; clone size: many; CDR3 protein: CSARWGMDEKLFF; CDR3 DNA: TGCAGTGCTAGATGGGGGATGGATGAAAAACTGTTTTTT